Following are 13 T cell receptor beta chains from one sample sequenced in a study of circulating and synovial CD4+ cells in juvenile arthritis. Generated by immunoSEQ multiplex PCR, the TCRdb table keeps only in-frame clones and is missing some. The data contain tens of thousands of clones, about 95% of them singletons. Sequencing was performed on CD4+ T cells from blood. These receptor sequences come from a human donor with juvenile idiopathic arthritis.

The chain recombines TRBV9 with TRBJ2-1, with 10 positions matching TRBD2. The junction had 5 bases not matched to a gene; V was cut back by 3 bases and J by 8 bases. The CDR3 loop spans 14 amino acids. CDR1 and CDR2 (germline): SGDLS, YYNGEE. The CDR3 nucleotides read TGTGCCAGCAGCGCCGGGACTAGCGACCATGAGCAGTTCTTC. The encoded protein is CASSAGTSDHEQFF.

The genes are TRBV30 and TRBJ1-2; D uncertain. The CDR3 loop spans 12 amino acids. Per the germline V gene, CDR1 is GTSNPN and CDR2 is SVGIG (reference sequence). The ends were cut back, 4 bases at V and 2 bases at J, with 8 bases in the middle. The CDR3 loop is CAWNRVNYGYTF. The CDR3 DNA follows: TGTGCCTGGAATCGTGTAAACTATGGCTACACCTTC.

This clone came up once. This chain joins TRBV6-1 and TRBJ1-1; unclear D gene. Trimming took 5 bases from V and 5 from J, leaving 12 bases between them. The CDR3 spans 13 residues. Per germline, CDR1 MNHNS and CDR2 SASEGT. The CDR3 protein is CASSLGVRTEAFF. Written as DNA, the CDR3 is TGTGCCAGCAGTTTAGGAGTGAGGACTGAAGCTTTCTTT.

V and J are TRBV27 and TRBJ1-4; D is possibly TRBD1 (5 bases). Between the trimmed V and J ends, which lost 0 bases and 3 bases, there was a span of 8 bases. The CDR3 has 15 amino acids. Germline V lookup: CDR1 MNHEY, CDR2 SMNVEV (reference sequence). This chain's CDR3 is CASSLSSGANEKLFF. The CDR3 DNA reads as TGTGCCAGCAGTTTATCTTCGGGGGCTAATGAAAAACTGTTTTTT.

This sequence joins TRBV6-6 and TRBJ2-3; TRBD2 matches at 9 bases. Germline CDR1 MNHNY, CDR2 SVGAGI (reference sequence). The V gene end was trimmed by 8 bases and the J gene end by 4 bases; junction bases not matched to a gene: 4. This CDR3 is 13 amino acids long. CDR3 protein: CASLGLASDTQYF. CDR3 DNA sequence: TGTGCCAGCCTAGGACTAGCGTCAGATACGCAGTATTTT.

The V call is TRBV27, the J call TRBJ1-1; TRBD1 matches at 11 bases. The junction had 8 bases not matched to a gene; V was cut back by 6 bases and J by 5 bases. Per the germline V gene, CDR1 is MNHEY and CDR2 is SMNVEV (reference sequence). The CDR3 is made up of 15 amino acids. CDR3 DNA sequence: TGTGCCAGCAGAGGACAGGGGGCCTTCGCGACTGAAGCTTTCTTT. This sequence encodes CASRGQGAFATEAFF.

This chain uses TRBV18 with TRBJ2-7, with a tentative D call TRBD1 (6 bases). The CDR3 has 12 residues. Trimming left V 3 bases short and J 5 bases short, with 8 bases between. The germline V gene encodes CDR1 KGHSH and CDR2 LQKENI. The CDR3 sequence: CASSPQGNEQYF. As DNA, the CDR3 is TGTGCCAGCTCACCGCAGGGGAACGAGCAGTACTTC.

This chain connects TRBV19 to TRBJ1-2; tentative D call: TRBD1 (6 bases). The germline V gene has CDR1 LNHDA and CDR2 SQIVND (reference sequence). The V end was cut by 2 bases, the J end by 10 bases, with 14 bases between. The CDR3 sequence is 13 residues long. The DNA of the CDR3 is TGTGCCAGTAGTATAACGGGACAAACCGACTACACCTTC. Residues: CASSITGQTDYTF.

The V and J genes are TRBV9 and TRBJ2-1, with D possibly TRBD2 on 7 matching bases. Trimming shortened V by 0 bases and J by 2 bases, and 12 bases separated the two germline ends. The length of the CDR3 is 16 residues. Germline V gives CDR1 SGDLS, CDR2 YYNGEE. The CDR3, as DNA: TGTGCCAGCAGCGTAGCCGGCGGGGGCGCCTACAATGAGCAGTTCTTC. As protein: CASSVAGGGAYNEQFF.

This sequence joins TRBV5-1 and TRBJ2-1, with 13 bases matching TRBD2. From germline, CDR1 is SGHRS and CDR2 YFSETQ. This CDR3 spans 15 amino acids. J gave up 4 bases and V 4 bases, and 2 bases lay outside the gene matches. CDR3 residues: CASSPGLAGYNEQFF. The CDR3, as DNA: TGCGCCAGCAGCCCGGGACTAGCGGGGTACAATGAGCAGTTCTTC.

The V gene is TRBV7-2, the J gene TRBJ2-7; possible D gene TRBD2, 6 bases. With 1 base removed from V and 3 bases from J, the gap between germline ends came to 10 bases. The germline gives CDR1 SGHTA, CDR2 FQGNSA. This CDR3 spans 14 amino acids. CDR3 amino acids: CASSLVLGGYEQYF. DNA of the CDR3: TGTGCCAGCAGCTTAGTCTTGGGGGGCTACGAGCAGTACTTC.

V is TRBV2 and J is TRBJ2-1, with 9 bases lining up with TRBD2. Trimming cost V 7 bases and J 2 bases; bases outside gene matches: 3. The CDR3 length is 14 residues. Germline assignment: CDR1 SNHLY and CDR2 FYNNEI. The CDR3 bases are TGTGCCAGCACTGGGACTAGCCCCTACAATGAGCAGTTCTTC. Residues: CASTGTSPYNEQFF.

This chain links TRBV28 with TRBJ1-4, with TRBD1 identical over 9 bases. This CDR3 contains 14 residues. Germline V lookup: CDR1 MDHEN, CDR2 SYDVKM. Trimming took 7 bases from V and 6 from J; bases not matched to a gene: 6. In DNA, the CDR3 is TGTGCCAGCACCCCGACAGGGGGGTATGAAAAACTGTTTTTT. It specifies CASTPTGGYEKLFF.